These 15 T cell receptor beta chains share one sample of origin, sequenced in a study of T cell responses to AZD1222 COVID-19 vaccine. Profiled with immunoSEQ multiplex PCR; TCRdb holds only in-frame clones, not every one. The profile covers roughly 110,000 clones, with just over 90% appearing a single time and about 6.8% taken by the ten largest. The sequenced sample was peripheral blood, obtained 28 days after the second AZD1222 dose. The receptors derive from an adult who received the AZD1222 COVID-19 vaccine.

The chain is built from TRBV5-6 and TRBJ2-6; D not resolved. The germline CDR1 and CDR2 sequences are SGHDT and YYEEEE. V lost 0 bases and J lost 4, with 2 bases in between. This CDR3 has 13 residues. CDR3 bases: TGTGCCAGCAGCTTGGTCGGGGCCAACGTCCTGACTTTC. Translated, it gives CASSLVGANVLTF.

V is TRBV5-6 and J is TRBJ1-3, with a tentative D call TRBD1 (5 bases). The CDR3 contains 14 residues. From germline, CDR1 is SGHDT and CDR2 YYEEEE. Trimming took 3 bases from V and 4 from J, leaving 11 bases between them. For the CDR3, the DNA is TGTGCCAGCAGCTGGGACGGTGGAGGAAACACCATATATTTT. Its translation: CASSWDGGGNTIYF. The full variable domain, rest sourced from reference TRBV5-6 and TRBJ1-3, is DAGVTQSPTHLIKTRGQQVTLRCSPKSGHDTVSWYQQALGQGPQFIFQYYEEEERQRGNFPDRFSGHQFPNYSSELNVNALLLGDSALYLCASSWDGGGNTIYFGEGSWLTVV.

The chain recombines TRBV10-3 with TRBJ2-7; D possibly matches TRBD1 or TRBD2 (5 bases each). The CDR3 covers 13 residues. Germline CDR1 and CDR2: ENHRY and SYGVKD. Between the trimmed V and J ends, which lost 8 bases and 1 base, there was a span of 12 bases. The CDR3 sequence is CAISPGPSYEQYF. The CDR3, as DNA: TGTGCCATCTCCCCGGGACCTTCCTACGAGCAGTACTTC.

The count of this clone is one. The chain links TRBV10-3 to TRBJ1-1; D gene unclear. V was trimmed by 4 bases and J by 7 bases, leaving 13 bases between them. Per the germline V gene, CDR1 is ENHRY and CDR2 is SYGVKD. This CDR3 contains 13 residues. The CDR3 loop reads CAISGFYSGEAFF. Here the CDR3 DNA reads TGTGCCATCAGTGGATTCTATTCGGGTGAAGCTTTCTTT.

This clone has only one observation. The CDR3 nucleotides are TGTGCCAGCACCCTTGGGGATTACACAGATACGCAGTATTTT. Its protein product is CASTLGDYTDTQYF. The V gene is TRBV3-1 (or the pseudogene TRBV3-2), the J gene TRBJ2-3; no firm D call. The CDR3 is made up of 14 amino acids. The V end was cut by 7 bases, the J end by 2 bases, with 13 bases between. CDR1 and CDR2 (germline): LGHDT, YNNKEL (reference sequence).

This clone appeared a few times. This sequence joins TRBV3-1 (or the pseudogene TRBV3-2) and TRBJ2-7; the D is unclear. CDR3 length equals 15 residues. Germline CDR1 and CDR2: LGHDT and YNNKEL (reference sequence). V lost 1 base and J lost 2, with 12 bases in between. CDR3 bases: TGTGCCAGCAGCCAAGCCGTGGGTAAGACCTACGAGCAGTACTTC. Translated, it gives CASSQAVGKTYEQYF.

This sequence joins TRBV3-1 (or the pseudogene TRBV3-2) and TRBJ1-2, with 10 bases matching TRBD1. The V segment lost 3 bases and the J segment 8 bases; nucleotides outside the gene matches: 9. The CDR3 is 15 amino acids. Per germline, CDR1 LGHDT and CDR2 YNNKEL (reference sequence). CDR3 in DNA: TGTGCCAGCAGCCACCGTGGGACAGGGGAAAAAGGCTACACCTTC. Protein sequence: CASSHRGTGEKGYTF.

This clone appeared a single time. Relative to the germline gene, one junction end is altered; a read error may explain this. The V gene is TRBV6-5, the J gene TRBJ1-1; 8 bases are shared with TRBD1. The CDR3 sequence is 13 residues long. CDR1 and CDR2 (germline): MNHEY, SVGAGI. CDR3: CASSSPGTGLSSF. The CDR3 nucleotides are TGTGCCAGCAGTTCCCCTGGGACAGGCCTATCGAGCTTT.

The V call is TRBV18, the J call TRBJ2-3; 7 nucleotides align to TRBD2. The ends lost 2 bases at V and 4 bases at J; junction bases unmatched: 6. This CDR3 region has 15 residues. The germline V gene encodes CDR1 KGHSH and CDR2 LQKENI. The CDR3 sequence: CASSPSGVDADTQYF. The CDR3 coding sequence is TGTGCCAGCTCACCAAGCGGGGTTGACGCAGATACGCAGTATTTT.

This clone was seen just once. DNA of the CDR3: TGCAGTGCTAGTCCCCCAGCCCATAATTCACCCCTCCACTTT. Translating gives CSASPPAHNSPLHF. The gene calls are TRBV20-1 and TRBJ1-6, with D unresolved. The germline V gene encodes CDR1 DFQATT and CDR2 SNEGSKA (reference sequence). V was cut by 3 bases and J by 5 bases, with 11 bases left in between. CDR3 length: 14 residues.

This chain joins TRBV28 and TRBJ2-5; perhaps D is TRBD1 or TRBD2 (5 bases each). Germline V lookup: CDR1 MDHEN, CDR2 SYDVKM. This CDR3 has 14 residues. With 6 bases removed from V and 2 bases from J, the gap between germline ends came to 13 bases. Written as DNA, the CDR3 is TGTGCCAGCAGCCTGACGGGGCGGCAAGAGACCCAGTACTTC. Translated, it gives CASSLTGRQETQYF.

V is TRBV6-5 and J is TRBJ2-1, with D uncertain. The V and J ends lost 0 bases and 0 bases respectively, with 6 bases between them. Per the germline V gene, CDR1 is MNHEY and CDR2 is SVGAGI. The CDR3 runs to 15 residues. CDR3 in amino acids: CASSYSRASYNEQFF. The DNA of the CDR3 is TGTGCCAGCAGTTACTCCCGGGCCTCCTACAATGAGCAGTTCTTC.

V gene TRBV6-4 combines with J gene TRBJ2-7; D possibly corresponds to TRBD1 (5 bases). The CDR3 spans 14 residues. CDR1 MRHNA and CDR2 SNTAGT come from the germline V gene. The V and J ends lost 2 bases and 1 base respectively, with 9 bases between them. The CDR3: CASSDRHRSYEQYF. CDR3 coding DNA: TGTGCCAGCAGTGACCGGCACAGGTCCTACGAGCAGTACTTC.

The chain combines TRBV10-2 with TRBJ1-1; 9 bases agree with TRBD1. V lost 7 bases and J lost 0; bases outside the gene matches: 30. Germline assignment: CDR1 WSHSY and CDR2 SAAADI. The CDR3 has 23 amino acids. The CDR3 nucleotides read TGCGCCAGCAAAAGTTTTCCTGGGACAGGGAGCCCGACGATGTTAGGCATGAACACTGAAGCTTTCTTT. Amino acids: CASKSFPGTGSPTMLGMNTEAFF.

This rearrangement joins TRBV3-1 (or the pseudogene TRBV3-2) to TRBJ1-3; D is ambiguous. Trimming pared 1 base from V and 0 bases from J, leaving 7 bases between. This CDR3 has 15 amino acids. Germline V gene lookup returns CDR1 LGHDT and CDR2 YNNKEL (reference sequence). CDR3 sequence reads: CASSQVGGSGNTIYF. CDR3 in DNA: TGTGCCAGCAGCCAAGTCGGAGGCTCTGGAAACACCATATATTTT.